This T cell receptor beta chain was sequenced in a study of blood T cells in healthy people across ages. Study findings and constraints: Roughly linear declines in TCR beta diversity per million T cells occurred with age. Unknown donor CMV status possibly confounded expanded clonotype changes. Estimated diversity that came from one million T cells was considered an underestimate.

This CDR3 comprises 14 residues. From germline, CDR1 is ENHRY and CDR2 SYGVKD. V was shortened by 6 bases and J by 2 bases, with 11 bases between the two germline ends. Each donor was a healthy Caucasian individual from Russia, aged about 6 to 95. The use of a sample-barcoded 5' primer and a J-beta primer mix characterized a second PCR of 7 to 11 cycles. TCRdb recomputed calls from the 5' RACE reads with MiXCR, one row per CDR3 protein. The table shows about 1,500,000 distinct CDR3 sequences, with around 39% occurring only once. On this clonotype itself: The target antigen is unknown.

This chain links TRBV10-3 with TRBJ2-1, with D hard to call. Input material: blood. The source is a woman under 30 in good health. As DNA, the CDR3 is TGTGCCATCAGCGCCGCGGCTGCCTACAATGAGCAGTTCTTC. Protein product: CAISAAAAYNEQFF.